The present T cell receptor beta chain was sequenced within a study of T cells in Graves' hyperthyroidism and ophthalmopathy. Study context: Before any treatment, at initial diagnosis, peripheral blood was collected.

Study outcomes and limitations: Ophthalmopathy got predicted by the model a median roughly six months before its onset.

The source of the PBMCs was less than 12 ml of fresh peripheral blood. This CDR3 region has 16 residues. Trimming took 3 bases from V and 3 from J; bases not matched to a gene: 3. The germline V gene has CDR1 KGHSH and CDR2 LQKENI. The source material, RNA transcripts, was used to amplify TCR beta CDR3 regions. Primed by the HTBI set, a first-round RT-PCR was run on the TCR CDR3. TCRdb redid the calling of the multiplex PCR reads with MiXCR, one entry per CDR3 protein. The sample includes approximately 600,000 distinct CDR3 sequences, around 15% of them seen just once. Remarks on this clonotype: Its antigen is currently unknown.

V gene TRBV18 combines with J gene TRBJ2-3; 13 bases align to TRBD2. Sequencing was done on a sample of blood. This receptor was taken from a woman under 40 with Graves' hyperthyroidism. CDR3 region: CASSPPGLAGTDTQYF. DNA for the CDR3: TGTGCCAGCTCACCCCCGGGACTAGCGGGAACAGATACGCAGTATTTT. The entire variable domain, with the rest obtained from reference TRBV18 and TRBJ2-3, is as follows: NAGVMQNPRHLVRRRGQEARLRCSPMKGHSHVYWYRQLPEEGLKFMVYLQKENIIDESGMPKERFSAEFPKEGPSILRIQQVVRGDSAAYFCASSPPGLAGTDTQYFGPGTRLTVL.